The sequence of this TCR beta chain was determined in a study of OX40 agonist ivuxolimab in advanced cancers. Study overall: Every patient in dose escalation had hepatocellular carcinoma, melanoma, renal cell or head and neck cancer.

Germline V lookup: CDR1 MNHEY, CDR2 SMNVEV (reference sequence). Trimming shortened V by 5 bases and J by 2 bases, and 7 bases separated the two germline ends. The length of the CDR3 is 13 residues. Study outcomes and limitations: More expanded clones were found, on average, in CD8+ than in CD4+ T cells. Individuals who were partial responders at 0.1-3.0 mg/kg had clonal expansion that ranked among the lowest.

Profiled with immunoSEQ multiplex PCR; TCRdb holds only in-frame clones, not every one. The repertoire holds roughly 60,000 clones, under 90% seen once, with 2.1% in the top ten. Details on this clone: Its target is not known.

The sequence derives from an adult with an advanced solid tumor such as melanoma, head and neck, liver or kidney cancer. This chain links TRBV27 with TRBJ1-5; D not resolved. The source was CD4+ or CD8+ T cells sorted from blood, collected in a trial of the OX40 agonist ivuxolimab. The CDR3 nucleotides read TGTGCCAGCAGTCCAGACGGCAATCAGCCCCAGCATTTT. Its protein is CASSPDGNQPQHF.